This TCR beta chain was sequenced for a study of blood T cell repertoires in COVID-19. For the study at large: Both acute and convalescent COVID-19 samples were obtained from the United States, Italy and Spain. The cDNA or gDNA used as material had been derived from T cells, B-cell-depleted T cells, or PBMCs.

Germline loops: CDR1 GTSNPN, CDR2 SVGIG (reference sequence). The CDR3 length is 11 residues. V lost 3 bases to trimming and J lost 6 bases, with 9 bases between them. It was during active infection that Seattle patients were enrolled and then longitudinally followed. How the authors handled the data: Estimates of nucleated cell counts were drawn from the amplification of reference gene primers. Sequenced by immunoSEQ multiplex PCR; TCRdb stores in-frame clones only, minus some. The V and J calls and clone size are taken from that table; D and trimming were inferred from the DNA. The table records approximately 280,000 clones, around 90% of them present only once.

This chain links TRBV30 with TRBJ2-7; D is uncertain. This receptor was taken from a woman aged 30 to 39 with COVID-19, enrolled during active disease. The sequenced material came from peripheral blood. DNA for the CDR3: TGTGCCTGGAGCTCCCCCCTCGAGCAGTACTTC. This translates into CAWSSPLEQYF.